One and the same sample provided the 25 T cell receptor beta chains below, sequenced in a study of T-cell memory formation after mild COVID-19. TCRdb redid the calling of the 5' RACE reads with MiXCR, one entry per CDR3 protein. The sample includes about 410,000 distinct CDR3 sequences, 23% of them seen just once. The sequenced sample was PBMCs or a T cell subset sorted from them (not recorded which). These receptors were obtained from an adult woman who had mild COVID-19 (a few samples of this study predate the infection). Cell type and time point are not known.

There are a few counts of this clonotype. The V call is TRBV5-1, the J call TRBJ2-3; 9 bases align to TRBD2. The CDR3 is 19 amino acids. In germline, CDR1 is SGHRS, CDR2 YFSETQ. V shed 3 bases and J 0 bases; nucleotides not matched to a gene: 14. Here the CDR3 reads CASSSLPPSGVPSTDTQYF. The CDR3 nucleotides read TGCGCCAGCAGCTCCCTTCCCCCTAGCGGGGTCCCTAGCACAGATACGCAGTATTTT.

This clonotype occurred a few times. In nucleotides, the CDR3 is TGTGCCAGCAGCGTAGAAGGGACTAGCGGGGGCACAGATACGCAGTATTTT. Amino acid sequence: CASSVEGTSGGTDTQYF. This rearrangement joins TRBV9 to TRBJ2-3, with 13 bases identical to TRBD2. The CDR3 has 17 residues. CDR1 is SGDLS and CDR2 is YYNGEE in the germline V gene. V lost 0 bases and J lost 1; bases outside the gene matches: 2.

This chain uses TRBV7-2 with TRBJ1-2; tentative D call: TRBD1 (5 bases). This CDR3 is 15 amino acids long. Germline CDR1 and CDR2: SGHTA and FQGNSA. V was cut by 3 bases and J by 5 bases, with 16 bases left in between. The CDR3 nucleotides read TGTGCCAGCAGCTTCCCCGGGGGGTCGACTTATGGCTACACCTTC. Protein: CASSFPGGSTYGYTF.

J is TRBJ2-5 and V is TRBV27; D unclear. With 1 base removed from V and 3 bases from J, the gap between germline ends came to 6 bases. Germline lookup yields CDR1 MNHEY and CDR2 SMNVEV (reference sequence). The CDR3 covers 13 residues. The CDR3 loop reads CASSLYPKETQYF. As DNA, the CDR3 is TGTGCCAGCAGTTTATACCCTAAAGAGACCCAGTACTTC.

This clonotype was found a few times. The rearrangement joins TRBV11-2 to TRBJ2-3; D perhaps matches TRBD2 (6 bases). This CDR3 spans 16 amino acids. The V and J ends lost 0 bases and 0 bases respectively, with 10 bases between them. CDR1 is SGHAT and CDR2 is FQNNGV in the germline V gene. The CDR3 is CASSLDLGTSTDTQYF. DNA of the CDR3: TGTGCCAGCAGCTTAGATTTGGGGACTAGCACAGATACGCAGTATTTT.

This clonotype was seen only a few times. This chain uses TRBV7-2 with TRBJ1-4, with no clear D. Between the trimmed V and J ends, which lost 1 base and 12 bases, there was a span of 12 bases. CDR1 and CDR2 (germline): SGHTA, FQGNSA. The CDR3 is made up of 13 amino acids. The CDR3 reads CASSLGHLSELFF. The CDR3 DNA is TGTGCCAGCAGCTTAGGACATCTCAGCGAACTGTTTTTT. Drawing the rest from reference TRBV7-2 and TRBJ1-4, the complete variable domain is GAGVSQSPSNKVTEKGKDVELRCDPISGHTALYWYRQSLGQGLEFLIYFQGNSAPDKSGLPSDRFSAERTGGSVSTLTIQRTQQEDSAVYLCASSLGHLSELFFGSGTQLSVL.

The gene calls are TRBV6-1 and TRBJ2-7, with 7 bases that match TRBD1. This CDR3 has 14 residues. Germline CDR1 MNHNS, CDR2 SASEGT. V lost 6 bases and J lost 2; bases outside the gene matches: 7. This CDR3 is CASRTGQATYEQYF. The CDR3 coding sequence is TGTGCCAGCAGGACAGGACAGGCGACCTACGAGCAGTACTTC.

The sample holds a few counts of this clonotype. The chain has TRBV29-1 and TRBJ1-2; 8 bases are shared with TRBD1. The CDR3 extends over 15 amino acids. Germline V gives CDR1 SQVTM, CDR2 ANQGSEA. With V trimmed by 7 bases and J by 1 base, 11 bases remained unmatched. For the CDR3, the DNA is TGCAGCGCTATGACAGGGGAGTTTCATAACTATGGCTACACCTTC. Amino acids: CSAMTGEFHNYGYTF. The full variable domain, completed using reference TRBV29-1 and TRBJ1-2, is SAVISQKPSRDICQRGTSLTIQCQVDSQVTMMFWYRQQPGQSLTLIATANQGSEATYESGFVIDKFPISRPNLTFSTLTVSNMSPEDSSIYLCSAMTGEFHNYGYTFGSGTRLTVV.

The V and J genes are TRBV25-1 and TRBJ2-3, with 8 nucleotides matching TRBD1. Germline CDR1 MGHDK, CDR2 SYGVNS. V lost 3 bases, J lost 4 bases, and 12 bases stayed unmatched. This CDR3 is built from 17 residues. CDR3 nucleotides: TGTGCCAGCAGTGATCCCACAGGGGGAATAAGCGCAGATACGCAGTATTTT. Translation gives CASSDPTGGISADTQYF. Filled out from reference TRBV25-1 and TRBJ2-3, the complete variable domain reads EADIYQTPRYLVIGTGKKITLECSQTMGHDKMYWYQQDPGMELHLIHYSYGVNSTEKGDLSSESTVSRIRTEHFPLTLESARPSHTSQYLCASSDPTGGISADTQYFGPGTRLTVL.

Here the CDR3 reads CASSPSGTGYTEAFF. The CDR3 nucleotides are TGTGCCAGCAGCCCCTCCGGGACAGGGTACACTGAAGCTTTCTTT. This chain connects TRBV12-3 or TRBV12-4 to TRBJ1-1; 9 positions agree with TRBD1. V gave up 6 bases and J gave up 3 bases; unmatched junction bases: 8. This CDR3 spans 15 amino acids.

The gene calls are TRBV5-1 and TRBJ2-5; D ambiguous. V was shortened by 2 bases and J by 3 bases, with 5 bases between the two germline ends. This CDR3 comprises 12 residues. The germline V gene encodes CDR1 SGHRS and CDR2 YFSETQ. The CDR3 DNA sequence: TGCGCCAGCAGCTTTCCAGAAGAGACCCAGTACTTC. Translated: CASSFPEETQYF.

This rearrangement joins TRBV6-5 to TRBJ1-5; 8 bases line up with TRBD1. V was clipped by 4 bases and J by 10 bases; unmatched bases: 9. This CDR3 comprises 14 residues. Germline lookup yields CDR1 MNHEY and CDR2 SVGAGI. The CDR3 DNA is TGTGCCAGCAGTTCCCGACAGGGGATCAGCCCCCAGCATTTT. Encoded protein: CASSSRQGISPQHF.

V is TRBV4-1 and J is TRBJ2-1, with D possibly TRBD2 on 7 matching bases. The CDR3 loop spans 13 amino acids. Deletions cut 11 bases from V and 6 bases from J, with 17 bases between. Germline V gives CDR1 MGHRA, CDR2 YSYEKL. Here the CDR3 DNA reads TGCGCCTCGGGGGCGGGAGACTTCAATGAGCAGTTCTTC. It encodes CASGAGDFNEQFF.

This clonotype was recorded a few times. The J gene is TRBJ2-1, the V gene TRBV10-3; the match to TRBD1 covers 9 bases. The CDR3 runs to 14 residues. V lost 3 bases, J lost 7 bases, and 4 bases stayed unmatched. CDR1 is ENHRY and CDR2 is SYGVKD in the germline V gene. The CDR3 DNA is TGTGCCATCAGTGACGAGACAGGGGGGAATGAGCAGTTCTTC. The encoded protein is CAISDETGGNEQFF.

This chain connects TRBV5-1 to TRBJ1-4; 8 bases are shared with TRBD1. The CDR3 totals 16 residues. Germline trimming cut 2 bases from V and 4 bases from J; bases unmatched to any gene: 7. Germline CDR1 and CDR2: SGHRS and YFSETQ. The CDR3 spells CASSFGTGMNNEKLFF. CDR3 DNA: TGCGCCAGCAGCTTCGGGACAGGAATGAATAATGAAAAACTGTTTTTT. The whole variable domain, remainder taken from reference TRBV5-1 and TRBJ1-4, is KAGVTQTPRYLIKTRGQQVTLSCSPISGHRSVSWYQQTPGQGLQFLFEYFSETQRNKGNFPGRFSGRQFSNSRSEMNVSTLELGDSALYLCASSFGTGMNNEKLFFGSGTQLSVL.

This clonotype has only a few counts. CDR3 in DNA: TGTGCCAGCAGCTTAACTGGGACAGGGGGAGCCTACGAGCAGTACTTC. Translation gives CASSLTGTGGAYEQYF. The chain joins TRBV7-2 to TRBJ2-7; TRBD1 agrees at 11 bases. The V segment lost 2 bases and the J segment 2 bases; nucleotides outside the gene matches: 5. Germline loops: CDR1 SGHTA, CDR2 FQGNSA. The CDR3 loop spans 16 amino acids.

This clonotype was counted a few times. This chain links TRBV29-1 with TRBJ1-5, with D maybe TRBD1 (6 bases). The germline V and J ends were trimmed by 6 bases and 3 bases, with 15 bases remaining between them. The CDR3 runs to 14 residues. CDR1 is SQVTM, CDR2 ANQGSEA, per germline. The CDR3 DNA reads TGCAGCGTACAAAAGGGACATCCCAATCAGCCCCAGCATTTT. Its protein is CSVQKGHPNQPQHF.

The chain uses TRBV24-1 and TRBJ2-3, with 16 bases matching TRBD2. Germline V lookup: CDR1 KGHDR, CDR2 SFDVKD. V trimming: 4 bases; J trimming: 1 base; junction bases outside the gene matches: 4. CDR3 length equals 18 residues. CDR3 region: CATSDGTSGRAGTDTQYF. CDR3 DNA sequence: TGTGCCACCAGTGACGGGACTAGCGGGAGGGCCGGCACAGATACGCAGTATTTT.

The chain links TRBV4-2 to TRBJ2-1; 14 bases are shared with TRBD2. The CDR3 totals 16 residues. V shed 3 bases, J shed 9 bases, and the junction held 7 bases outside the gene matches. Germline values: CDR1 LGHNA, CDR2 YNFKEQ. CDR3 nucleotides: TGTGCCAGCAGCCAGACTAGCGGGAGGGCTACAGGTGAGCAGTTCTTC. The encoded protein is CASSQTSGRATGEQFF.

This clonotype was counted only a few times. DNA for the CDR3: TGTGCCAGCAGACACGGGAGGGCCGTTGACGAGCAGTACTTC. Residues: CASRHGRAVDEQYF. The chain has TRBV6-5 and TRBJ2-7, with 8 bases identical to TRBD2. The CDR3 is made up of 14 amino acids. The ends lost 6 bases at V and 5 bases at J; junction bases unmatched: 9. The germline V gene has CDR1 MNHEY and CDR2 SVGAGI.

This clonotype has only a few counts. The rearrangement uses TRBV6-2 or TRBV6-3 and TRBJ1-1, with D hard to call. Germline V gives CDR1 MNHEY, CDR2 SVGEGT. This CDR3 spans 13 amino acids. V lost 2 bases, J lost 2 bases, and 6 bases lay in between. The CDR3 is CASSYRFNTEAFF. The DNA of the CDR3 is TGTGCCAGCAGTTACAGATTCAACACTGAAGCTTTCTTT.

The rearrangement links TRBV7-9 to TRBJ2-7; 8 nucleotides agree with TRBD1. The V gene's germline CDR1 is SEHNR and CDR2 FQNEAQ (reference sequence). The junction had 9 bases not matched to a gene; V was cut back by 5 bases and J by 6 bases. CDR3 length: 14 amino acids. CDR3 sequence (DNA): TGTGCCAGCAGCGCCGGACAGGGTCCCATCGAGCAGTACTTC. Its translation: CASSAGQGPIEQYF.

V usage is TRBV4-1 and J usage is TRBJ2-5; D is perhaps TRBD1 (6 bases). This CDR3 comprises 16 residues. The germline V and J ends were trimmed by 6 bases and 1 base, with 18 bases remaining between them. Germline CDR1 MGHRA, CDR2 YSYEKL. DNA of the CDR3: TGCGCCAGCAGTTTCAATTTCCGGGACACCCAAGAGACCCAGTACTTC. Amino acids: CASSFNFRDTQETQYF.

This clonotype came up a few times. V gene TRBV6-2 or TRBV6-3 combines with J gene TRBJ1-5; D is uncertain. The CDR3 runs to 13 residues. The germline gives CDR1 MNHEY, CDR2 SVGEGT. V lost 3 bases and J lost 11, with 14 bases in between. The CDR3 bases are TGTGCCAGCAGTTATGGCTCCTTGGGAGCCCAGCATTTT. As protein: CASSYGSLGAQHF.

The CDR3 sequence is CASSQHRSGELFF. The CDR3 DNA sequence: TGTGCCAGCAGCCAGCACCGGTCCGGGGAGCTGTTTTTT. The V gene is TRBV14, the J gene TRBJ2-2; no reliable D call. CDR3 length equals 13 residues. Per the germline V gene, CDR1 is SGHDN and CDR2 is FVKESK. Deletions cut 3 bases from V and 6 bases from J, with 8 bases between.